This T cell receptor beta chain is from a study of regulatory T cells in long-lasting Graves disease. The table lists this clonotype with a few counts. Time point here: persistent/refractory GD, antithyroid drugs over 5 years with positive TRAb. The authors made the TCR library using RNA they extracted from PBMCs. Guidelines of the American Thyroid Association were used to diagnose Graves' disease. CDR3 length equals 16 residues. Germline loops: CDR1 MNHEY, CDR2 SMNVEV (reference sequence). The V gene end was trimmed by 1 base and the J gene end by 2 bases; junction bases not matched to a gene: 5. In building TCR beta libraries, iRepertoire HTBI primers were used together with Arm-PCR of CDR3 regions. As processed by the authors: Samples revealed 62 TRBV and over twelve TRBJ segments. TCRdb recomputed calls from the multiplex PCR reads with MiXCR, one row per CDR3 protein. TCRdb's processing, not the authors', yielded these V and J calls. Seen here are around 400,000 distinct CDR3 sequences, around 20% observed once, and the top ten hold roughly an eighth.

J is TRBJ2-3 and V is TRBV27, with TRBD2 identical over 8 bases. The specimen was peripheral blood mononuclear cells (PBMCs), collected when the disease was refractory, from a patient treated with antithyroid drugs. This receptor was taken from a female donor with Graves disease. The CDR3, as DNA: TGTGCCAGCAGTTTATATCTAGCGGGCCCCACAGATACGCAGTATTTT. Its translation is CASSLYLAGPTDTQYF.